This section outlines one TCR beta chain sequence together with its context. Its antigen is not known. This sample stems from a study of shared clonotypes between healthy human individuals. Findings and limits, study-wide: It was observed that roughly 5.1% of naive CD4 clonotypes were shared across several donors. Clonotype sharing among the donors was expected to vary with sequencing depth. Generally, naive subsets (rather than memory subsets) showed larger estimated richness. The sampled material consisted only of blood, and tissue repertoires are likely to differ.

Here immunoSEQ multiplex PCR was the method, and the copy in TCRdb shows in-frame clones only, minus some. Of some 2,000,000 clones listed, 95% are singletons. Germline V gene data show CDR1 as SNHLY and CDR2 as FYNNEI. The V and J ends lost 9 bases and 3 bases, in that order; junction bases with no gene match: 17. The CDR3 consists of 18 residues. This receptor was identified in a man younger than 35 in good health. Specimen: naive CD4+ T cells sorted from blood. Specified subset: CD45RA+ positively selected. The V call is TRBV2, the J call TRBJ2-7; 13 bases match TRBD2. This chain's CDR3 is CASWDTGTSGTSLYEQYF. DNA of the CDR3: TGTGCCAGTTGGGATACCGGGACTAGCGGGACGTCCCTCTACGAGCAGTACTTC.